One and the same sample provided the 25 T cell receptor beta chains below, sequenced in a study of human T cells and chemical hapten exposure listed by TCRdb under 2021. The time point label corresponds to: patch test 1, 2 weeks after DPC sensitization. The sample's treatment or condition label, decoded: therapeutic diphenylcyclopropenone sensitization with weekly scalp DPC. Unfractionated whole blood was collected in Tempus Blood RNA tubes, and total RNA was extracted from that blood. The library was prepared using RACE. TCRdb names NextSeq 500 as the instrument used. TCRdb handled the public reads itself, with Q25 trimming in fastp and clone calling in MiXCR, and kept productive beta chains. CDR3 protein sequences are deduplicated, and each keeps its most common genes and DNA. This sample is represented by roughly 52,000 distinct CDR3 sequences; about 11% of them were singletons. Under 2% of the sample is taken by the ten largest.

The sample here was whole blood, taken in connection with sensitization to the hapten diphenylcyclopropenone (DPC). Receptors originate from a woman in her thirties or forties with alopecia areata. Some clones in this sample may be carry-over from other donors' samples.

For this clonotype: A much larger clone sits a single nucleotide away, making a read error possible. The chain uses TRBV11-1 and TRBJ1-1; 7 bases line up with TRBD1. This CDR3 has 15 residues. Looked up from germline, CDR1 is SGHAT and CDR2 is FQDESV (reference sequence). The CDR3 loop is CASSRRTGPNTEAYF. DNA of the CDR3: TGTGCCAGCAGCAGAAGGACAGGCCCGAACACTGAAGCTTACTTT.

The CDR3 DNA reads as TGTGCCAGCAGCCAAGTCGAAGCGGGGGGGACAGATACGCAGTATTTT. Its translation is CASSQVEAGGTDTQYF. V gene TRBV3-1 combines with J gene TRBJ2-3, with 10 bases aligning to TRBD2. CDR1 and CDR2 (germline): LGHDT, YNNKEL (reference sequence). The CDR3 spans 16 residues. V dropped 1 base and J dropped 3; count of bases not matched to a gene: 4.

The CDR3 protein is CASSLNLVGTSSYEQYF. CDR3 nucleotide sequence: TGTGCCAGCAGCTTAAATCTAGTCGGGACTTCCTCCTACGAGCAGTACTTC. V gene TRBV11-2 combines with J gene TRBJ2-7; D possibly corresponds to TRBD2 (6 bases). From germline, CDR1 is SGHAT and CDR2 FQNNGV. The CDR3 runs 17 residues. V was pared by 2 bases and J by 0 bases, with 17 bases between.

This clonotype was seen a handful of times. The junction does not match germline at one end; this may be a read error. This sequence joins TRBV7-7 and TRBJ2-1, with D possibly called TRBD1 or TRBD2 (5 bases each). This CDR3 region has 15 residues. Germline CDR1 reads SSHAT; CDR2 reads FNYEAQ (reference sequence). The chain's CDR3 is CASSSEGRGSDEQFF. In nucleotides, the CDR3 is TGTGCTAGCAGCTCAGAGGGACGGGGAAGCGATGAGCAGTTCTTC.

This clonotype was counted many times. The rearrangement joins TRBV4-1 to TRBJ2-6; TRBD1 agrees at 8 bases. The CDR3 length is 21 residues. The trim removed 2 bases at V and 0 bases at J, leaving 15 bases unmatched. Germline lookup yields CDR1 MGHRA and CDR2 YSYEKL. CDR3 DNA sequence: TGCGCCAGCAGCCAAAAATCCCCCGATGGCAGGGGGCACTCTGGGGCCAACGTCCTGACTTTC. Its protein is CASSQKSPDGRGHSGANVLTF.

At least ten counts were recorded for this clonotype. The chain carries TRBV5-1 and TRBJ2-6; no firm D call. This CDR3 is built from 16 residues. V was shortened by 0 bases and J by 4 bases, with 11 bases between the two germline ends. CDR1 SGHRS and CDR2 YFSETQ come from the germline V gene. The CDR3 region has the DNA TGCGCCAGCAGCTTGGTGGCGGTATCCGGGGCCAACGTCCTGACTTTC. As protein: CASSLVAVSGANVLTF.

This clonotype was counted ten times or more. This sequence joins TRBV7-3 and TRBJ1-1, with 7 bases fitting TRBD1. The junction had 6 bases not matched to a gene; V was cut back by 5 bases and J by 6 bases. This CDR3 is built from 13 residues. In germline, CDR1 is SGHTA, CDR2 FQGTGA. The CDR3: CASSPQGRAEAFF. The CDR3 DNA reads TGTGCCAGCAGCCCACAGGGGAGGGCTGAAGCTTTCTTT.

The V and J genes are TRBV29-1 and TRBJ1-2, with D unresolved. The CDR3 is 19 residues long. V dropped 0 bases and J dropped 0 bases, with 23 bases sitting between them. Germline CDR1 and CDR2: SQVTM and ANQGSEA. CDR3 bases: TGCAGCGTTGAAGACCTTCCCACCGGCGGGCTCACCTCTAACTATGGCTACACCTTC. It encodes CSVEDLPTGGLTSNYGYTF.

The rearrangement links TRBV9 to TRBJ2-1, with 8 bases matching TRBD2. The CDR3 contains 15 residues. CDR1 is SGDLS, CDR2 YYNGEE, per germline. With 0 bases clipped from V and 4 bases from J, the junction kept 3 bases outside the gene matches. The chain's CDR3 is CASSVVSGSYNEQFF. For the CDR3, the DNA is TGTGCCAGCAGCGTAGTAAGCGGGAGTTACAATGAGCAGTTCTTC. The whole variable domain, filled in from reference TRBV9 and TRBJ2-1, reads DSGVTQTPKHLITATGQRVTLRCSPRSGDLSVYWYQQSLDQGLQFLIQYYNGEERAKGNILERFSAQQFPDLHSELNLSSLELGDSALYFCASSVVSGSYNEQFFGPGTRLTVL.

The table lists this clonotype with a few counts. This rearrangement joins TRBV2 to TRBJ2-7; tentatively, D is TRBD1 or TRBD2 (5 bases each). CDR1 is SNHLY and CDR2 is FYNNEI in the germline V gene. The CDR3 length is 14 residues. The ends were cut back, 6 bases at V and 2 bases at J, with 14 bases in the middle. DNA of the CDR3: TGTGCCAGCAGCCCCCTCGGGACCACCTACGAGCAGTACTTC. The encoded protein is CASSPLGTTYEQYF.

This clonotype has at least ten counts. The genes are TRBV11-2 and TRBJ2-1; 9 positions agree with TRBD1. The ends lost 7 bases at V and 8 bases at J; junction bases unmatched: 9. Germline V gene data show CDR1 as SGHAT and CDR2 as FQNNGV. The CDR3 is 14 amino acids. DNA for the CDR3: TGTGCCAGCAACCAACAGGGGGCATTCGATGAGCAGTTCTTC. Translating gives CASNQQGAFDEQFF.

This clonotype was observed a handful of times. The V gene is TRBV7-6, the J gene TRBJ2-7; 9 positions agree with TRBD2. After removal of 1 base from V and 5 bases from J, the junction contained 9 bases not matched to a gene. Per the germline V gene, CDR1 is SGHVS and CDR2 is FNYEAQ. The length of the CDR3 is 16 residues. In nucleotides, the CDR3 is TGTGCCAGCAGCTTAGTGGGCGCGGGAGGGCCCCACGAGCAGTACTTC. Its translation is CASSLVGAGGPHEQYF. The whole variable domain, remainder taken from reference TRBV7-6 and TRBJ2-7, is GAGVSQSPRYKVTKRGQDVALRCDPISGHVSLYWYRQALGQGPEFLTYFNYEAQQDKSGLPNDRFSAERPEGSISTLTIQRTEQRDSAMYRCASSLVGAGGPHEQYFGPGTRLTVT.

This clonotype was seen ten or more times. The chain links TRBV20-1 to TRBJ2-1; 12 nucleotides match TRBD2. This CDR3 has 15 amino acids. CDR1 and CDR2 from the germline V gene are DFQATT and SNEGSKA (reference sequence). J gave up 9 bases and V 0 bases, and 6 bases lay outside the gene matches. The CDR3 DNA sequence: TGCAGTGCTAGAGATCCTAGCGGGGGGGCTGCTGAGCAGTTCTTC. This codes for CSARDPSGGAAEQFF.

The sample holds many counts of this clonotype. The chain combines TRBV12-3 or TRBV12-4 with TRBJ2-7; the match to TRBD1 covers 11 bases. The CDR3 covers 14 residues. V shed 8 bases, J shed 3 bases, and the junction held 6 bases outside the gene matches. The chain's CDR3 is CASGTGTGGYEQYF. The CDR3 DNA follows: TGTGCCAGCGGGACCGGGACAGGGGGCTACGAGCAGTACTTC.

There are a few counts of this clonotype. CDR3 loop: CASSSHRTGPSYEQYF. The CDR3 DNA sequence: TGTGCCAGCAGTTCACACCGGACAGGGCCTTCCTACGAGCAGTACTTC. The V call is TRBV6-1, the J call TRBJ2-7; TRBD1 aligns across 8 bases. Per germline, CDR1 MNHNS and CDR2 SASEGT. The CDR3 has 16 residues. V was pared by 5 bases and J by 1 base, with 10 bases of the junction left unmatched.

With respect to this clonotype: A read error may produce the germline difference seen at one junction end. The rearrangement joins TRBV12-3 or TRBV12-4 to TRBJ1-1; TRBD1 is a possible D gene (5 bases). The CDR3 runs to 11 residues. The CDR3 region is CTSSLGRGAFF. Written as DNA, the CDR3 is TGTACCAGCAGTTTGGGAAGGGGAGCTTTCTTT.

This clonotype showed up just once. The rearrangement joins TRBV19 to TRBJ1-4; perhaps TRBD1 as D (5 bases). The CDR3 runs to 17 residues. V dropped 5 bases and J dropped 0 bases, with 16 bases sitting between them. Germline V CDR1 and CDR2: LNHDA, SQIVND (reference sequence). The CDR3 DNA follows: TGTGCCAGTAGTCTCTCGACGGGGCAAGCAACTAATGAAAAACTGTTTTTT. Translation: CASSLSTGQATNEKLFF. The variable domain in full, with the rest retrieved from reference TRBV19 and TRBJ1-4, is DGGITQSPKYLFRKEGQNVTLSCEQNLNHDAMYWYRQDPGQGLRLIYYSQIVNDFQKGDIAEGYSVSREKKESFPLTVTSAQKNPTAFYLCASSLSTGQATNEKLFFGSGTQLSVL.

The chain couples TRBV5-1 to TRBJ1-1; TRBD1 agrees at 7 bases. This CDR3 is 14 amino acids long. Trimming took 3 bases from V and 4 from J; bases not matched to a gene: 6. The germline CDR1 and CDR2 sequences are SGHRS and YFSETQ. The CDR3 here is CASSSSTGSTEAFF. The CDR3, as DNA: TGCGCCAGCAGCTCCTCGACAGGGAGCACTGAAGCTTTCTTT.

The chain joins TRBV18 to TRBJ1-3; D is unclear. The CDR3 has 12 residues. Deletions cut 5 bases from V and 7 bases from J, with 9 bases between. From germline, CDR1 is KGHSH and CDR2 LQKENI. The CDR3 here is CASSEPRNTIYF. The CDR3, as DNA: TGTGCCAGCTCAGAACCGCGGAACACCATATATTTT.

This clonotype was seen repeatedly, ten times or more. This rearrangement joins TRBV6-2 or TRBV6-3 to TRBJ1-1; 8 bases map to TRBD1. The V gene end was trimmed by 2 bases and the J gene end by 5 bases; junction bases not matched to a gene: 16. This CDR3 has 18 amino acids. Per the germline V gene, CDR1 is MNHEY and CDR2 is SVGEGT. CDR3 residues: CASSYQSGRGLAVTEAFF. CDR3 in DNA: TGTGCCAGCAGTTACCAGTCGGGCAGGGGGCTGGCGGTGACTGAAGCTTTCTTT.

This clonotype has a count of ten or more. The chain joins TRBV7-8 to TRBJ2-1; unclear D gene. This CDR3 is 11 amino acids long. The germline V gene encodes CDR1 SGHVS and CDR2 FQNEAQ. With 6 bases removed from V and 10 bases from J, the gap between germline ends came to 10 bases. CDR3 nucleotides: TGTGCCAGCAGGGCGTTTGGAGAGCAGTTCTTC. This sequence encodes CASRAFGEQFF.

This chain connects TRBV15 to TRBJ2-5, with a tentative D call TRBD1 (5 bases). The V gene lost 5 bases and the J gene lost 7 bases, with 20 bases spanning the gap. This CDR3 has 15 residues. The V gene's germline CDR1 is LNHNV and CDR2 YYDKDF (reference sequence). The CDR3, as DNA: TGTGCCACCAGCGGCTTCGGCAGTCAGGGCCCGACCCAGTACTTC. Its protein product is CATSGFGSQGPTQYF.

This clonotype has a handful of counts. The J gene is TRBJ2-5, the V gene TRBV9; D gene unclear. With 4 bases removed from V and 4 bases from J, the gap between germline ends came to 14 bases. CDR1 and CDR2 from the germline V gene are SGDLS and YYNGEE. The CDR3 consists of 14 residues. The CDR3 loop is CASSPGSALETQYF. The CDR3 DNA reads TGTGCCAGCAGCCCCGGATCTGCACTAGAGACCCAGTACTTC.

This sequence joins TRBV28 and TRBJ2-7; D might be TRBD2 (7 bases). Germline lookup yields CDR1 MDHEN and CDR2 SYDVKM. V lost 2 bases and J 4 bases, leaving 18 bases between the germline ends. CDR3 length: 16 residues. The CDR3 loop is CASSLPGGLRRYEQYF. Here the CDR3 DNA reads TGTGCCAGCAGTTTACCGGGGGGCCTGCGTAGATACGAGCAGTACTTC. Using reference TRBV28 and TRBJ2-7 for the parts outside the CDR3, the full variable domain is DVKVTQSSRYLVKRTGEKVFLECVQDMDHENMFWYRQDPGLGLRLIYFSYDVKMKEKGDIPEGYSVSREKKERFSLILESASTNQTSMYLCASSLPGGLRRYEQYFGPGTRLTVT.

The chain's CDR3 is CSADVSYEQYF. CDR3 coding DNA: TGCAGCGCGGACGTCTCCTACGAGCAGTACTTC. V and J are TRBV20-1 and TRBJ2-7; D not certain. Germline V gives CDR1 DFQATT, CDR2 SNEGSKA (reference sequence). The CDR3 has 11 amino acids.